This T cell receptor (beta chain) stems from a study of blood T cell repertoires in COVID-19. Sequencing was performed with immunoSEQ multiplex PCR; in TCRdb, only in-frame clones are kept and a portion is missing. The sample consists of around 180,000 clones, roughly 88% of them appearing once. The ends were cut back, 3 bases at V and 5 bases at J, with 20 bases in the middle. Germline CDR1 is SGHRS and CDR2 is YFSETQ. This CDR3 is 16 amino acids long. Sample: peripheral blood. This chain joins TRBV5-1 and TRBJ1-2, with a possible D match to TRBD1 (5 bases). The sequence derives from a human donor with active or convalescent COVID-19. The donor label of this sample is uncertain. CDR3 bases: TGCGCCAGCAGCTCAGGGTATTCCAGGTTAGAGTATGGCTACACCTTC. It translates to CASSSGYSRLEYGYTF.